This is a list of T cell receptor beta chains from one sample in a study of T cell clonotyping in hematopoietic cell transplantation. Sequencing used immunoSEQ multiplex PCR; TCRdb keeps in-frame clones, though not all of them. Of about 5,700 clones listed, about 80% are singletons. The sample in question was PBMCs, obtained 100 days after allogeneic stem cell transplant. These receptor sequences come from a male patient aged 45-60 years who had an allogeneic stem cell transplant from an unrelated donor, so the T cells may come from the graft donor. Some clones in this sample may be carry-over from other donors' samples. The CDR3 runs from the conserved cysteine through the conserved F or W. The D gene is left open where the match is weak.

d_call,v_call,cdr3_aa
-,TRBV9,CASSVDRQREQFF
-,TRBV30,CAWSFGYSNQPQHF
-,TRBV2,CASTWTSGNANTGELFF
TRBD1,TRBV5-4,CASRLDRGLTTGELFF
-,TRBV28,CASRPNTRRNQPQHF
-,TRBV29-1,CSVSGGWGYSNQPQHF
-,TRBV6-1,CAISEFPGGQTSDEQFF
TRBD1,TRBV18,CASSPRTGANTEAFF
-,TRBV11-3,CASSPGPRYGYTF
TRBD1,TRBV5-4,CASSRTGRGEKLFF
-,TRBV19,CASSIDSRSNQPQHF
TRBD1,TRBV5-5,CASSWRDSYGYTF
TRBD1,TRBV30,CAWSAQTGGYQPQHF
TRBD1,TRBV27,CASRPGQGRGETDTQYF
-,TRBV7-9,CASSSPSSSGANVLTF
-,TRBV30,CATPGPKVHTIYF
-,TRBV9,CASSPQGIHRLEAFF
-,TRBV30,CAWSIQGRGKAFF
-,TRBV4-2,CASSQDTLGGQPQHF
-,TRBV30,CAWSVKGTSYEQYF
-,TRBV27,CASSTDWGTEAFF
-,TRBV5-5,CASSSGWGGNQPQHF
-,TRBV5-1,CASSFGGMNTEAFF
TRBD2,TRBV4-3,CASSQEGGEAWLAGFSPEQYF
-,TRBV7-8,CASSSGSYSNQPQHF
TRBD2,TRBV5-1,CASSPGLAGGRETQYF
-,TRBV25-1,CASFFDEGGEQYF
-,TRBV5-1,CASSEEGWTDTQYF
-,TRBV25-1,CASSTSGTNTSTDTQYF
TRBD1,TRBV30,CAWGTGYGYTF
-,TRBV30,CAWSAGNYGYTF
TRBD1,TRBV5-4,CASSQTGVDTQYF
-,TRBV30,CAWSGGGRGYYGYTF
-,TRBV29-1,CSVRFEQATEAFF
-,TRBV10-3,CAISDWGGPRNEQFF
-,TRBV11-2,CASSLNYGGRTDTQYF
-,TRBV14,CASSPTHPGEKLFF
-,TRBV25-1,CASSRAQGPYNEQFF
TRBD1,TRBV2,CASSGDRFNQPQHF
-,TRBV9,CASSSEGQVRGNTIYF
-,TRBV7-9,CASKKALGETQYF
-,TRBV7-6,CASGSGPNYEQYF
-,TRBV29-1,CSGTPMNTEAFF
TRBD2,TRBV6-1,CASRSGLAGGTQFF
TRBD1,TRBV4-3,CASSHNRGLVEQFF
TRBD1,TRBV28,CASSLEGGLRRGSKNIQYF
-,TRBV6-5,CASSYTGNTEAFF
TRBD1,TRBV5-6,CASSRLRGMNTEAFF
-,TRBV5-4,CASSLRQGGLEQYF